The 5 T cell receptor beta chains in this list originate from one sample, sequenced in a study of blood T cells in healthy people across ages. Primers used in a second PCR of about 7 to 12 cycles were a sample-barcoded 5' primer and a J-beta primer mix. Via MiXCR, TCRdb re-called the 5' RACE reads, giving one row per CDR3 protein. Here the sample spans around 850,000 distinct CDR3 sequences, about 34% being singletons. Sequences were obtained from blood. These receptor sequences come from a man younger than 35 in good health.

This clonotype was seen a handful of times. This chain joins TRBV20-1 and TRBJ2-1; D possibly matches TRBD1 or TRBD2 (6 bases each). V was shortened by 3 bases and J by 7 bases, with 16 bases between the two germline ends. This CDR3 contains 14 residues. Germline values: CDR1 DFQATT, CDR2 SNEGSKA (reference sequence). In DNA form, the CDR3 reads TGCAGTGCTAGTTACGGGGGCCTGGGGAATGAGCAGTTCTTC. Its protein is CSASYGGLGNEQFF.

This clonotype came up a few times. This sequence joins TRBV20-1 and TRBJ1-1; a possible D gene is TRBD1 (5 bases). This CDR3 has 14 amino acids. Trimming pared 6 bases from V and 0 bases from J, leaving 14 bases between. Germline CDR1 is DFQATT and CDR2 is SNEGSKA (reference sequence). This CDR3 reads CSAPPETVNTEAFF. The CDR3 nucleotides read TGCAGTGCGCCCCCCGAGACAGTGAACACTGAAGCTTTCTTT.

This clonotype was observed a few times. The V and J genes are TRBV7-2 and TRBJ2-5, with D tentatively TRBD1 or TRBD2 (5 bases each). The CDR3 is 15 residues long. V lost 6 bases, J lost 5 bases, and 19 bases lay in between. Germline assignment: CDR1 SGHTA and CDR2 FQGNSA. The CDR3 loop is CASSLHRGPEETQYF. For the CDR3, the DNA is TGTGCCAGCAGTCTCCATCGGGGCCCCGAGGAGACCCAGTACTTC.

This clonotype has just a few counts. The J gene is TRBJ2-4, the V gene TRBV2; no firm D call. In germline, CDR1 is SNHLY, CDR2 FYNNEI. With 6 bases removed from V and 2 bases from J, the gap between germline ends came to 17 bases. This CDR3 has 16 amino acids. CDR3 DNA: TGTGCCAGCAGCGACCCTTCCCGCAGCACCAAAAACATTCAGTACTTC. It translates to CASSDPSRSTKNIQYF. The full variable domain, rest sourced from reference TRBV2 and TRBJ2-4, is EPEVTQTPSHQVTQMGQEVILRCVPISNHLYFYWYRQILGQKVEFLVSFYNNEISEKSEIFDDQFSVERPDGSNFTLKIRSTKLEDSAMYFCASSDPSRSTKNIQYFGAGTRLSVL.

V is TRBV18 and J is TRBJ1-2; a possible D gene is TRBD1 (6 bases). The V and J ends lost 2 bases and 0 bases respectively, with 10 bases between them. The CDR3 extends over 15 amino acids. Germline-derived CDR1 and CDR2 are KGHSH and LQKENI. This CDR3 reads CASSPNRVANYGYTF. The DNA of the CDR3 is TGTGCCAGCTCACCAAACAGGGTAGCTAACTATGGCTACACCTTC.